The sequence of this TCR beta chain was determined in a study of OX40 agonist ivuxolimab in advanced cancers. Across the whole study: Intravenous ivuxolimab at 0.01 to 10 mg/kg was given to patients every 2 weeks. Of the patients, three showed partial responses, one with hepatocellular carcinoma and two with cutaneous melanoma.

Assay: immunoSEQ multiplex PCR; the TCRdb copy retains only in-frame clones and omits some. The table has tens of thousands of clones, about 80% seen once; the top ten hold around 7.5%. As for this clone: No antigen is known for it.

Overall study findings and caveats: At 0.1 to 3.0 mg/kg and by week 6, clonal expansion occurred in CD4+ and CD8+ blood T cells.

The CDR3 consists of 16 residues. J lost 4 bases, V lost 0 bases, and 6 bases had no gene match. CDR1 and CDR2 from the germline V gene are LNHNV and YYDKDF (reference sequence). Baseline was the first blood sampling point, followed by cycle 4 day 1 and cycle 7 day 1. Material: CD4+ or CD8+ T cells sorted from blood, obtained in a trial of the OX40 agonist ivuxolimab. The chain uses TRBV15 and TRBJ2-3; 8 bases agree with TRBD2. The TCR originated in an adult with an advanced solid tumor such as melanoma, head and neck, liver or kidney cancer. The CDR3 loop reads CATSRDSVGRADTQYF. The CDR3 coding sequence is TGTGCCACCAGCAGAGATTCGGTCGGGAGGGCAGATACGCAGTATTTT.